The rows below give T cell receptor beta chains drawn from one sample of a study of graft-versus-host responses after intestinal transplantation. The data were produced by immunoSEQ multiplex PCR, yet TCRdb's version contains in-frame clones alone and is incomplete. The data hold about 97,000 clones, with around 90% observed a single time. The specimen was PBMCs, collected approximately 420 days after intestinal transplant. The source is a human patient who received an intestinal transplant, so some T cells may come from the graft donor. The CDR3 runs from the conserved cysteine through the conserved F or W. The D gene is left open where the match is weak. Only some rows state a clone size, as once, few, many or a class for expanded clones.

NA | TRBJ1-3 | TRBV27 | NA | TGTGCCAGCAGTTTATCGGGCTTCTCTGGAAACACCATATATTTT | CASSLSGFSGNTIYF
NA | TRBJ2-2 | TRBV20-1 | once | TGCAGTGCTAGAGGCGGGGAGCTGTTTTTT | CSARGGELFF
NA | TRBJ2-1 | TRBV5-6 | once | TGTGCCAGCAGCTTGTTTGGCTTAAGCTCCTACAATGAGCAGTTCTTC | CASSLFGLSSYNEQFF
NA | TRBJ1-2 | TRBV20-1 | NA | TGCAGTGCTACTGGGACACCGGGCTACACCTTC | CSATGTPGYTF
NA | TRBJ2-5 | TRBV7-6 | NA | TGTGCCAGCAGCCCCCGGGGGGAGACCCAGTACTTC | CASSPRGETQYF
NA | TRBJ1-5 | TRBV19 | NA | TGTGCCAGTACCTCGGAGGGGCAGCCCCAGCATTTT | CASTSEGQPQHF
NA | TRBJ2-2 | TRBV14 | NA | TGTGCCAGCAGCCAAGATGGGACCGGGGAGCTGTTTTTT | CASSQDGTGELFF
TRBD1 | TRBJ1-2 | TRBV10-3 | NA | TGTGCCATCAGTGAGGACAGGGTACCTGGCTACACCTTC | CAISEDRVPGYTF
NA | TRBJ1-6 | TRBV10-2 | NA | TGCGCCAGCAGTGTCCTAAAGGGATCCGGAATCTCCTATAATTCACCCCTCCACTTT | CASSVLKGSGISYNSPLHF
NA | TRBJ1-3 | TRBV9 | NA | TGTGCCAGCAGCGACCACTCGACGGCCTCTGGAAACACCATATATTTT | CASSDHSTASGNTIYF
TRBD1 | TRBJ1-6 | TRBV4-2 | NA | TGTGCCAGCAGCCAAGATTGGGGGGCAGGGGGCTTCCTAAATTCACCCCTCCACTTT | CASSQDWGAGGFLNSPLHF
NA | TRBJ1-5 | TRBV5-6 | few | TGTGCCAGCAGCTTGGGACAGATTAGCAATCAGCCCCAGCATTTT | CASSLGQISNQPQHF
NA | TRBJ2-7 | TRBV12-5 | NA | TGTGCTAGTGGGGACGGACCCTACGAGCAGTACTTC | CASGDGPYEQYF
TRBD2 | TRBJ2-7 | TRBV19 | NA | TGTGCCAGTAGGAACGGGGGGATGGACTACGAGCAGTACTTC | CASRNGGMDYEQYF
TRBD2 | TRBJ2-1 | TRBV6-1 | NA | TGTGCCAGCAGTGAAGCGCCTAGCGGGGGGAATGAGCAGTTCTTC | CASSEAPSGGNEQFF
TRBD1 | TRBJ1-4 | TRBV27 | few | TGTGCCAGCAGTTTGCGCTCGGGACAGGGTTATGAAAAACTGTTTTTT | CASSLRSGQGYEKLFF
TRBD1 | TRBJ2-7 | TRBV5-1 | once | TGCGCCAGCAGCCCCGGGACAGGACGGAACGAGCAGTACTTC | CASSPGTGRNEQYF
TRBD1 | TRBJ1-1 | TRBV7-3 | once | TGTGCCAGCAGCCAGGGGGCGGGCAGCACTGAAGCTTTCTTT | CASSQGAGSTEAFF
NA | TRBJ2-2 | TRBV11-2 | NA | TGTGCCAGCAGCCGTACAGGGTCAAACACCGGGGAGCTGTTTTTT | CASSRTGSNTGELFF
NA | TRBJ1-1 | TRBV20-1 | NA | TGCAGTGCTAGTCCCAGTATGGGAGCTTTCTTT | CSASPSMGAFF
NA | TRBJ2-2 | TRBV11-2 | NA | TGTGCCAGCAGCTTTAGTGTGACAGGGAACACCGGGGAGCTGTTTTTT | CASSFSVTGNTGELFF
NA | TRBJ1-1 | TRBV11-2 | NA | TGTGCCACCTCTGGAAGCGCTGAAGCTTTCTTT | CATSGSAEAFF
NA | TRBJ1-6 | TRBV13 | NA | TGTGCCAGCAGCTTAGTGACGGGGAATTCACCCCTCCACTTT | CASSLVTGNSPLHF
TRBD2 | TRBJ2-2 | TRBV10-3 | few | TGTGCCACGAGCCACGGACTAGCGGGGGTCACCGGGGAGCTGTTTTTT | CATSHGLAGVTGELFF
TRBD1 | TRBJ2-2 | TRBV10-3 | NA | TGTGCCATCCATCCAAATCACAGGGGTGCCGGGGAGCTGTTTTTT | CAIHPNHRGAGELFF
NA | TRBJ1-1 | TRBV7-7 | NA | TGTGCTAGCAGCTTAGCAGCGAACACTGAAGCTTTCTTT | CASSLAANTEAFF
TRBD1 | TRBJ2-7 | TRBV9 | NA | TGTGCCAGCAGCCCGGACAGGGGCGGCTACGAGCAGTACTTC | CASSPDRGGYEQYF
NA | TRBJ1-3 | TRBV7-8 | NA | TGTGCCAGCAGCTTAGAGGGGTCTGGAAACACCATATATTTT | CASSLEGSGNTIYF
TRBD1 | TRBJ2-2 | TRBV18 | NA | TGTGCCAGCTCCGGGGACAGTCCGTTTATCGCCGGGGAGCTGTTTTTT | CASSGDSPFIAGELFF
TRBD2 | TRBJ2-1 | TRBV6-6 | NA | TGTGCCAGCAGTTACGATAGCGGGGGTATTTACAATGAGCAGTTCTTC | CASSYDSGGIYNEQFF
NA | TRBJ1-1 | TRBV4-1 | NA | TGCGCCAGCACCAAGGGGGGGACTGAAGCTTTCTTT | CASTKGGTEAFF
NA | TRBJ1-4 | TRBV15 | NA | TGTGCCACCAGCCGGGGTATTAATGAAAAACTGTTTTTT | CATSRGINEKLFF
TRBD1 | TRBJ1-2 | TRBV5-4 | NA | TGTGCCAGCGTGGACAGGGAGAGTTATGGCTACACCTTC | CASVDRESYGYTF
TRBD1 | TRBJ1-4 | TRBV12-5 | NA | TGTGCTAGTGGCCCCGGACAGGAAGCAACTAATGAAAAACTGTTTTTT | CASGPGQEATNEKLFF
TRBD1 | TRBJ2-7 | TRBV7-2 | NA | TGTGCCAGCACCCATTGGGACAGACCCTACGAGCAGTACTTC | CASTHWDRPYEQYF
NA | TRBJ2-2 | TRBV27 | NA | TGTGCCAGCAGTTTAACAGCTGTCGGGGAGCTGTTTTTT | CASSLTAVGELFF
NA | TRBJ1-1 | TRBV4-1 | NA | TGCGCCAGCAGCCAAGCAGGAACTGAAGCTTTCTTT | CASSQAGTEAFF
NA | TRBJ2-5 | TRBV14 | NA | TGTGCCAGCAGCCAAAGGGCGCAAGAGACCCAGTACTTC | CASSQRAQETQYF
NA | TRBJ1-6 | TRBV5-6 | NA | TGTGCCAGCAGCTCCCCGGACGGGTTTTCCCTCCACTTT | CASSSPDGFSLHF
NA | TRBJ2-1 | TRBV11-2 | NA | TGTGCCAGCAGGGGAGGCAGCATAGGTTATGATGAGCAGTTCTTC | CASRGGSIGYDEQFF
TRBD1 | TRBJ2-3 | TRBV7-3 | NA | TGTGCCAGCAGCTTACGACAGGGGCGCACAGATACGCAGTATTTT | CASSLRQGRTDTQYF
NA | TRBJ1-1 | TRBV5-1 | NA | TGCGCCAGCAGCGCACGAGGGAACACTGAAGCTTTCTTT | CASSARGNTEAFF
NA | TRBJ1-2 | TRBV25-1 | NA | TGTGCCAGCTCCAGGGAAACCTTATATGGCTACACCTTC | CASSRETLYGYTF
NA | TRBJ2-7 | TRBV18 | NA | TGTGCCAGCTCCGCCCCGAGACAGCCCTACGAGCAGTACTTC | CASSAPRQPYEQYF
NA | TRBJ1-1 | TRBV5-4 | few | TGTGCCAGCAGCTCCCCACTGAACACTGAAGCTTTCTTT | CASSSPLNTEAFF
TRBD2 | TRBJ2-7 | TRBV7-9 | NA | TGTGCCAGCAGCTTACTAGCGGGGGGGCTTTACGAGCAGTACTTC | CASSLLAGGLYEQYF
NA | TRBJ1-5 | TRBV10-3 | NA | TGTGCCATCAGTGAGGGGCAGTCGAATCAGCCCCAGCATTTT | CAISEGQSNQPQHF
NA | TRBJ1-5 | TRBV18 | NA | TGTGCCAGCTCACCCTCGTTAGGCGGGGGCAATCAGCCCCAGCATTTT | CASSPSLGGGNQPQHF
TRBD2 | TRBJ2-1 | TRBV2 | NA | TGTGCCAGCAGGGAGGGAGGGGATTTCTACAATGAGCAGTTCTTC | CASREGGDFYNEQFF
TRBD1 | TRBJ1-6 | TRBV5-8 | NA | TGTGCCAGCAGCCCCCGGGACAGGGTTAATTCACCCCTCCACTTT | CASSPRDRVNSPLHF
TRBD1 | TRBJ1-6 | TRBV19 | NA | TGTGCCAGTAGGACGGGACAGAACAATTCACCCCTCCACTTT | CASRTGQNNSPLHF
NA | TRBJ2-1 | TRBV18 | NA | TGTGCCAGCTCACCTTCCCGGCAGGGTGGTGAGCAGTTCTTC | CASSPSRQGGEQFF
NA | TRBJ1-1 | TRBV15 | NA | TGTGCCACCAGCAGGCCGGACAGTGCGATGCTTGAAGCTTTCTTT | CATSRPDSAMLEAFF
TRBD1 | TRBJ2-2 | TRBV11-3 | NA | TGTGCCAGCAGCTTAGGAGGACAGGGTCGGACCGGGGAGCTGTTTTTT | CASSLGGQGRTGELFF
NA | TRBJ2-5 | TRBV6-1 | once | TGTGCCAGCAAAGTGGGGGGCGAGACCCAGTACTTC | CASKVGGETQYF
NA | TRBJ2-7 | TRBV5-4 | NA | TGTGCCAGCAGCTTGGCGAAAGGGTTCGTCTACGAGCAGTACTTC | CASSLAKGFVYEQYF
NA | TRBJ2-3 | TRBV4-1 | NA | TGCGCCAGCAGCCAGTTTAGCCACACAGATACGCAGTATTTT | CASSQFSHTDTQYF
NA | TRBJ2-1 | TRBV6-5 | NA | TGTGCCAGCAGTTACTCCTCCGGGAGCTCCTACAATGAGCAGTTCTTC | CASSYSSGSSYNEQFF
NA | TRBJ2-7 | TRBV7-8 | NA | TGTGCCACAGCGGGGCCGCAGGGGGACTCCTACGAGCAGTACTTC | CATAGPQGDSYEQYF